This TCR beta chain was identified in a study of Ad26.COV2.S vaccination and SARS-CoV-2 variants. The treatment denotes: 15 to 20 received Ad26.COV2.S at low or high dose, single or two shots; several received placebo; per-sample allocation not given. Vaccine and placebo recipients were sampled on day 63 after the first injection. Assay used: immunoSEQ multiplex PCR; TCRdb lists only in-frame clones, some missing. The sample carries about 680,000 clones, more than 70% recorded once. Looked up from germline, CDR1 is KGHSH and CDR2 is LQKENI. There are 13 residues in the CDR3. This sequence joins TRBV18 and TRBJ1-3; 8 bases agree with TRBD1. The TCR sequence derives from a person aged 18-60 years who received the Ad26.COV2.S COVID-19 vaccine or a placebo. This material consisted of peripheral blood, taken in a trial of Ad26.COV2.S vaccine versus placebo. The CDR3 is CATTGTGGNTIYF. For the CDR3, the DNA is TGTGCAACCACCGGGACAGGCGGAAACACCATATATTTT.